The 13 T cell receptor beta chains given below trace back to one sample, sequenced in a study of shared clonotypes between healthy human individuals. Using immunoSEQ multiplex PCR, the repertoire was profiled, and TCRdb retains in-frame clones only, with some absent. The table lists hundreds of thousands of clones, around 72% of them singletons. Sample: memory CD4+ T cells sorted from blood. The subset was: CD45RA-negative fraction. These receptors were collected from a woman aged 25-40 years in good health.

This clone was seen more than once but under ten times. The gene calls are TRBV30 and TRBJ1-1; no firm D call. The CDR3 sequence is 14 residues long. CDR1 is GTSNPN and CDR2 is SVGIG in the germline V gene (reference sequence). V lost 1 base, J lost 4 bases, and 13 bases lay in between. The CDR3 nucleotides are TGTGCCTGGAGTGCCTCCGTGGGGAGCACTGAAGCTTTCTTT. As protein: CAWSASVGSTEAFF.

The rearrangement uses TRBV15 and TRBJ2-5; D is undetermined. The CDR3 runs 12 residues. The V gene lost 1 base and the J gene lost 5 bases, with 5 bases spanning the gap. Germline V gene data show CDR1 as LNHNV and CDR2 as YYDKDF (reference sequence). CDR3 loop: CATSRAQETQYF. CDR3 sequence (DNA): TGTGCCACCAGCAGAGCTCAGGAGACCCAGTACTTC.

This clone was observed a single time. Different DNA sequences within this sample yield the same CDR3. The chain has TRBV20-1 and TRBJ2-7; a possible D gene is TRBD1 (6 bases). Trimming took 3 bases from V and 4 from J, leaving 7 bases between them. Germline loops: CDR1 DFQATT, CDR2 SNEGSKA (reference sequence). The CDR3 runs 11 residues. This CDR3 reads CSASTGYEQYF. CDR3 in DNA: TGCAGTGCTAGCACAGGGTACGAGCAGTACTTC.

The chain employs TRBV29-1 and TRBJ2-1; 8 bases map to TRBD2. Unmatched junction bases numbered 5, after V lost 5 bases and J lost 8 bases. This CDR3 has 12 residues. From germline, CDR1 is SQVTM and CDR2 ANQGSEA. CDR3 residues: CSVSGSTDEQFF. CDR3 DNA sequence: TGCAGCGTTAGCGGGAGTACCGATGAGCAGTTCTTC.

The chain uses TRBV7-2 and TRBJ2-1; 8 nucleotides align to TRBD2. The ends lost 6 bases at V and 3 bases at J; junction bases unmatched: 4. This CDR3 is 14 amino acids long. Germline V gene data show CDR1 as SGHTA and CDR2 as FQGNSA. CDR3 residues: CASSPAGVYNEQFF. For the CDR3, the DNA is TGTGCCAGCAGTCCAGCGGGGGTCTACAATGAGCAGTTCTTC.

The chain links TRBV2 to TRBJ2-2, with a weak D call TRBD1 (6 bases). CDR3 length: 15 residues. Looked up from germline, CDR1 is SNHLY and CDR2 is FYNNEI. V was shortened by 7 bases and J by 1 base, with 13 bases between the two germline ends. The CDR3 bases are TGTGCCAGCACTACAGACAGGTGGAACACCGGGGAGCTGTTTTTT. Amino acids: CASTTDRWNTGELFF.

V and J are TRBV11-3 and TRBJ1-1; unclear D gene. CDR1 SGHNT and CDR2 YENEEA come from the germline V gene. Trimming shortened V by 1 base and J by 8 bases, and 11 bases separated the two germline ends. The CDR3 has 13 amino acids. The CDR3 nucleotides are TGTGCCAGCAGCTTAGTATCCGGCGAGGAAGCTTTCTTT. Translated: CASSLVSGEEAFF.

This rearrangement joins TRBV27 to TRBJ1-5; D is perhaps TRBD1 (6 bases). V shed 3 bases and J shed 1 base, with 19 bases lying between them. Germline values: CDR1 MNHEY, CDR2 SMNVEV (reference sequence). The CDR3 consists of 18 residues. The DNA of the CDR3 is TGTGCCAGCAGTTTCCGACCTCCAGGGGTTTCCAGCAATCAGCCCCAGCATTTT. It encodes CASSFRPPGVSSNQPQHF.

The CDR3 spells CASSLVASNTEAFF. The CDR3, as DNA: TGCGCCAGCAGCTTGGTTGCTTCGAACACTGAAGCTTTCTTT. This chain connects TRBV5-1 to TRBJ1-1; D call uncertain. Per the germline V gene, CDR1 is SGHRS and CDR2 is YFSETQ. CDR3 length: 14 amino acids. Trimming shortened V by 0 bases and J by 1 base, and 7 bases separated the two germline ends.

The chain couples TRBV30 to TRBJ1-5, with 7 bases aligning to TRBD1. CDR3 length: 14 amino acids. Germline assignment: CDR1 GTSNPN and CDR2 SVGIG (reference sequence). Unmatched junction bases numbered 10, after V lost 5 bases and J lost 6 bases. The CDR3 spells CAWAAGGTSQPQHF. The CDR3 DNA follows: TGTGCCTGGGCAGCAGGGGGGACAAGTCAGCCCCAGCATTTT. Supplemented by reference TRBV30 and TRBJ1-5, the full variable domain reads SQTIHQWPATLVQPVGSPLSLECTVEGTSNPNLYWYRQAAGRGLQLLFYSVGIGQISSEVPQNLSASRPQDRQFILSSKKLLLSDSGFYLCAWAAGGTSQPQHFGDGTRLSIL.

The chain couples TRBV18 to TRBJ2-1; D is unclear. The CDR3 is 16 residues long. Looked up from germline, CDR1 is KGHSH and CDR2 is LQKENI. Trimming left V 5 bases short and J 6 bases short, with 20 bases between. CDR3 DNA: TGTGCCAGCTCATTCATGGCCGATCGGGTGGTCAATGAGCAGTTCTTC. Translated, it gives CASSFMADRVVNEQFF. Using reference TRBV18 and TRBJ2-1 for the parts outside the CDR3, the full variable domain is NAGVMQNPRHLVRRRGQEARLRCSPMKGHSHVYWYRQLPEEGLKFMVYLQKENIIDESGMPKERFSAEFPKEGPSILRIQQVVRGDSAAYFCASSFMADRVVNEQFFGPGTRLTVL.

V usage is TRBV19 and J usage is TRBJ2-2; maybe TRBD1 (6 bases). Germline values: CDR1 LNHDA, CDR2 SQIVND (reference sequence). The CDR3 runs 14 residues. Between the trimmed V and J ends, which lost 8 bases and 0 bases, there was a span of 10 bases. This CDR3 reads CASVGQTNTGELFF. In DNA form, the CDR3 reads TGTGCCAGTGTGGGACAAACGAACACCGGGGAGCTGTTTTTT.

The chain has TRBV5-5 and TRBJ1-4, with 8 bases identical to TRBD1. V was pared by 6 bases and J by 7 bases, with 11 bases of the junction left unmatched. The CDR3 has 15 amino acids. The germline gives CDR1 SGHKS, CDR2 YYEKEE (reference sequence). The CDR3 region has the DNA TGTGCCAGCACCGTGTCCCGGACAGGGAGTGAAAAACTGTTTTTT. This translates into CASTVSRTGSEKLFF.